This T cell receptor (beta chain) stems from a study of cytomegalovirus exposure and HLA in healthy donors. The CDR3 spans 13 residues. CDR1 and CDR2 from the germline V gene are LNHDA and SQIVND (reference sequence). Trimming removed 4 bases from V and 5 bases from J, with 11 bases in between. The PCR contained 60 Vbeta and 13 Jbeta primers. Clones were read by immunoSEQ multiplex PCR, and TCRdb kept only the in-frame ones, dropping some. In all, the sample yields about 33,000 clones. This sequence originates from a middle-aged woman in good health and CMV-seropositive. Sequencing was carried out using PBMCs. The chain combines TRBV19 with TRBJ2-5, with D possibly TRBD1 on 5 matching bases. The CDR3 here is CASSRAGSETQYF. CDR3 DNA sequence: TGTGCCAGTAGTAGGGCAGGGTCGGAGACCCAGTACTTC.